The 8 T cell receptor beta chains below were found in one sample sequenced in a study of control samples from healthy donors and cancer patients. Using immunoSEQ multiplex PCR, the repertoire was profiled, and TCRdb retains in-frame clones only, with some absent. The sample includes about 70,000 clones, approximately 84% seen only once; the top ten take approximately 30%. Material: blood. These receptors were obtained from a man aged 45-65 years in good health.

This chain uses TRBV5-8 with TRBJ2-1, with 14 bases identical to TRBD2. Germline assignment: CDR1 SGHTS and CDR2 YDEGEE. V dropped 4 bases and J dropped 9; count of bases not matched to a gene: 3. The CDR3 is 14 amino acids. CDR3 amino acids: CASSRGLAGVEQFF. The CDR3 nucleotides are TGTGCCAGCAGCCGGGGACTAGCGGGAGTTGAGCAGTTCTTC.

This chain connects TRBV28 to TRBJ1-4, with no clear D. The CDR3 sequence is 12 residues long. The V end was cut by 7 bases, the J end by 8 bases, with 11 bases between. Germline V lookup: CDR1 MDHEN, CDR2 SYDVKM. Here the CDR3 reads CASNLVWEKLFF. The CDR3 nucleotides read TGTGCCAGCAATCTGGTTTGGGAAAAACTGTTTTTT. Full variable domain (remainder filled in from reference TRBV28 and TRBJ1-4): DVKVTQSSRYLVKRTGEKVFLECVQDMDHENMFWYRQDPGLGLRLIYFSYDVKMKEKGDIPEGYSVSREKKERFSLILESASTNQTSMYLCASNLVWEKLFFGSGTQLSVL.

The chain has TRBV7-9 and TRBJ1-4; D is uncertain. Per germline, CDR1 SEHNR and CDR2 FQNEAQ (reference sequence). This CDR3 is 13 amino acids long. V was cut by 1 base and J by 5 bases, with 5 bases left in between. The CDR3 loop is CASSLDMNEKLFF. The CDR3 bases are TGTGCCAGCAGCTTAGACATGAATGAAAAACTGTTTTTT.

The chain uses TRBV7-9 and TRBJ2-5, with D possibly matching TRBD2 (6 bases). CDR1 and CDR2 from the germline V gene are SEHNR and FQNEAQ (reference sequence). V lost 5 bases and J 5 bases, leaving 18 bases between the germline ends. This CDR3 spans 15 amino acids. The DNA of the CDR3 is TGTGCCAGCAGCACCCCCCGGGACTTCGGTGAGACCCAGTACTTC. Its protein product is CASSTPRDFGETQYF.

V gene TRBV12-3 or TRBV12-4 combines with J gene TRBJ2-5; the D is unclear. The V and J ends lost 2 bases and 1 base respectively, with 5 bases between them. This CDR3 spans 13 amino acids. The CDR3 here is CASSLNTQETQYF. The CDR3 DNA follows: TGTGCCAGCAGTTTAAACACCCAAGAGACCCAGTACTTC.

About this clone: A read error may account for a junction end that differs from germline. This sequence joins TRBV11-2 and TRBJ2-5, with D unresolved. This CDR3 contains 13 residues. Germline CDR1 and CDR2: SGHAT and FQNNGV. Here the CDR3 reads CASSSPGMGAPHF. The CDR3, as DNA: TGTGCCAGCAGCTCCCCCGGAATGGGTGCCCCTCACTTC.

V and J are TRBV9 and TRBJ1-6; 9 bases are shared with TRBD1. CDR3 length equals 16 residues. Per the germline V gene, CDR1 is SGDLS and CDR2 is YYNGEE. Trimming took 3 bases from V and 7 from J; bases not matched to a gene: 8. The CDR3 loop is CASSAGTGTKNSPLHF. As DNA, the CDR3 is TGTGCCAGCAGCGCCGGGACAGGGACTAAAAATTCACCCCTCCACTTT.

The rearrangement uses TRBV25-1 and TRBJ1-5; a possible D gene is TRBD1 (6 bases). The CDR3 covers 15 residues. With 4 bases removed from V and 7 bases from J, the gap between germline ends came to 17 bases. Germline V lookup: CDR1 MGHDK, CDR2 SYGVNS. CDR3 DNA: TGTGCCAGCAGTGGTTACGGGGGCGTGGGGCAGCCCCAGCATTTT. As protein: CASSGYGGVGQPQHF.